This TCR beta chain was profiled in a study of blood T cell repertoires in COVID-19 (dated by TCRdb to about 2020). Concerning the study at large: Collaborator samples came from the United States, Italy and Spain and covered acute and convalescent phases of COVID-19. The prospective study material was composed of cDNA or gDNA derived from T cells, B-cell-depleted T cells, or PBMCs. Subjects who had been exposed to COVID-19, were actively infected with it, or had recovered from it provided the deeply sampled blood TCRbeta repertoires that made up the dataset. The repertoires were released in a freely available public database meant as a resource for research on the immune response to SARS-CoV-2. The samples were drawn from two sources: the first 160 participants of the ongoing ImmuneRACE study, and 1,254 subjects contributed by 6 global collaborators. The sample metadata nearly always contained a de-identified subject ID, COVID-19 status, age in years and sex. Where available, HLA class I and class II types were taken from metadata supplied by the sample provider and were not determined by assay-based typing.

The immunoSEQ Assay, a bias-controlled multiplex PCR, was used to amplify TCRbeta CDR3 regions from genomic DNA. Turning to the authors' computational methods: The number of nucleated cells in each sample was estimated from the amplification of reference gene primers within the assay. To quantify the absolute abundance of each unique TCRbeta CDR3 rearrangement, sequence reads were collapsed and filtered. For each sample, productive Simpson clonality was calculated as the square root of Simpson's diversity index across productive rearrangements. TCRdb retrieved this table from immuneACCESS and kept in-frame rearrangements only. Not all clones are present; in checked studies, unresolved V genes account for under half, and no reason is known for the remainder. V and J calls and clone size are copied from that table; D and trimming were computed from the DNA. The sample includes approximately 140,000 clones, with approximately 86% observed a single time. The leading ten clones occupy 3% of the sample.

Each collaborating institution followed its own protocols to collect whole blood in K2EDTA tubes. For TCRbeta analysis, collaborators shipped samples in one of three forms: frozen whole blood, isolated PBMCs, or DNA extracted from either of those sample types. On the study overall, not on this receptor specifically: The quantity of clinical and demographic metadata differed by source and by participant and was supplied without curation.

Concerning this clone: Its antigen is currently not known. Qualities for individual bases were not recorded, and no much larger clone is one base off.

Material for sequencing was peripheral blood. The receptor's source is a woman in her thirties or forties with active or convalescent COVID-19.

The nucleotides are TGTGCCACCTCGGGACAGGGGCTGTATAGCAATCAGCCCCAGCATTTT. This encodes CATSGQGLYSNQPQHF. The rearranged chain carries TRBV28 and TRBJ1-5; 10 bases in between match TRBD1. The CDR3 holds 16 amino acids from the cysteine to the phenylalanine. Left in the record is the CDR3 DNA by itself, 48 bases read in frame from the first base. CDR1 and CDR2, per the germline V gene, are MDHEN and SYDVKM. The junction shows trimming of 10 bases on V and 0 bases on J, and the gene matches do not reach 9 bases of it.